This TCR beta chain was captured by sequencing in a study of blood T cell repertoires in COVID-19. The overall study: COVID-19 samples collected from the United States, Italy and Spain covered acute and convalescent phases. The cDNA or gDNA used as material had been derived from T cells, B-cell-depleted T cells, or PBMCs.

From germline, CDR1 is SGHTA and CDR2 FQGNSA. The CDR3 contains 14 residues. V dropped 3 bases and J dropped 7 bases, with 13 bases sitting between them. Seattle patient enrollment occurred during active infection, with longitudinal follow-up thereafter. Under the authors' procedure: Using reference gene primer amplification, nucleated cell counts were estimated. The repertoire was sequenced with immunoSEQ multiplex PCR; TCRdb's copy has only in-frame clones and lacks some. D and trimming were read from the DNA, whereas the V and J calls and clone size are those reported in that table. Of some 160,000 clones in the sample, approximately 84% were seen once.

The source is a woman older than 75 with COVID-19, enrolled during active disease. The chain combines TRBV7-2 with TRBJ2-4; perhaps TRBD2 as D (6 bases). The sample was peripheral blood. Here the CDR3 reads CASSLPGTGNIQYF. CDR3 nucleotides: TGTGCCAGCAGCTTGCCGGGGACTGGGAACATTCAGTACTTC.